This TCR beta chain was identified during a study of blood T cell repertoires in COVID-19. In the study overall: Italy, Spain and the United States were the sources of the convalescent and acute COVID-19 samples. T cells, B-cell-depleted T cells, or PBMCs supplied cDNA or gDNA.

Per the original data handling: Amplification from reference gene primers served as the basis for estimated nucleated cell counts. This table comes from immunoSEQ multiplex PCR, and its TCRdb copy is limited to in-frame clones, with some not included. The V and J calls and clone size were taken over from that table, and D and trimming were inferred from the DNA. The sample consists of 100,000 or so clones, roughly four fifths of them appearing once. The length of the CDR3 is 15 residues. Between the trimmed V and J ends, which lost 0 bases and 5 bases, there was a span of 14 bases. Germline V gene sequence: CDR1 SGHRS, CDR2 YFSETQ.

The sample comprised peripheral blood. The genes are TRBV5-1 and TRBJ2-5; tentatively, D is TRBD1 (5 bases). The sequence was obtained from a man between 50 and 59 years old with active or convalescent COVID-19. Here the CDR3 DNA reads TGCGCCAGCAGCTTGGCAGGTGTGGCAGGGGAGACCCAGTACTTC. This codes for CASSLAGVAGETQYF.